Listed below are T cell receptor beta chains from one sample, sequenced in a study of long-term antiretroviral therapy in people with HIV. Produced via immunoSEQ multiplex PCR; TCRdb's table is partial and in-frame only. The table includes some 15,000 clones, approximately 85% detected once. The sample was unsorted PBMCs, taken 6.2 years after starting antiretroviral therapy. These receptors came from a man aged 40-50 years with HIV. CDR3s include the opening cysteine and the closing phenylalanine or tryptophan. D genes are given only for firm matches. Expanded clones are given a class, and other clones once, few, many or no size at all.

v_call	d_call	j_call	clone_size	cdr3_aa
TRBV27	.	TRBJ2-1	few	CASSLQGGTYNEQFF
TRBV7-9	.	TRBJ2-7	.	CASSITGTLYEQYF
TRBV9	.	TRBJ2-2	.	CASSVGVAGDGELFF
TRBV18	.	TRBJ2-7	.	CASARGAPPFYEQYF
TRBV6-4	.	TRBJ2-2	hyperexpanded	CASSDTTTGELFF
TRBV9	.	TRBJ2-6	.	CASSVAAGIANVLTF
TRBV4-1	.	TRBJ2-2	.	CASSQVEAGELFF
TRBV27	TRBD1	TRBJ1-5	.	CASRNGQGLSQPQHF
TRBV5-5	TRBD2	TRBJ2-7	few	CASSDGLAGNSYEQYF
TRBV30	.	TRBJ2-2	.	CAWRDRATGELFF
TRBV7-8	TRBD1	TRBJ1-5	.	CASSLVGRTGDSNQPQHF
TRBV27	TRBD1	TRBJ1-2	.	CASSLSHNRGNYYGYTF
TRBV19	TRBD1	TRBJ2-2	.	CASSISWTGPVGELFF
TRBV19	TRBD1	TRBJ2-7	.	CASSISPPTRGQYEQYF
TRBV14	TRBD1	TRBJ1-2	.	CASSQAGTGSYGYTF
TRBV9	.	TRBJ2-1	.	CASSVHPGGQSSYNEQFF
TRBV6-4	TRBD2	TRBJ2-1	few	CASSDGGTSYNEQFF
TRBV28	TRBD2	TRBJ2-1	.	CASSLVRLAGGNEQFF
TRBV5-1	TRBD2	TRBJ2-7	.	CASAFTTSGSYEQYF
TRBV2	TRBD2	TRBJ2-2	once	CASSEREAPGELFF
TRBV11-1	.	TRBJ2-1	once	CASSLVVDWVDEQFF
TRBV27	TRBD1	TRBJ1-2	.	CASGRIGTGARANYGYTF
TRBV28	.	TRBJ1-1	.	CASSVSGYGFF
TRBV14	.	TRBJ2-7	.	CASSQGIERTTTYEQYF
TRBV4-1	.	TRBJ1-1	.	CASSQVLKTQRDTEAFF
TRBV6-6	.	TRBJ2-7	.	CASSLFPNSYEQYF
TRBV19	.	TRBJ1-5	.	CASSIQTVNQPQHF
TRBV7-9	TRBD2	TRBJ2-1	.	CASRPSGTSGRWEQFF
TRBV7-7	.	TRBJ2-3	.	CASSLSVGGGTDTQYF
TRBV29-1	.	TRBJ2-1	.	CSVEGGLGAAPPIGYNEQFF
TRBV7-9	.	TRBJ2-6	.	CAARGSGANVLTF
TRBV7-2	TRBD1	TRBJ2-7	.	CASSRDRGTYEQYF
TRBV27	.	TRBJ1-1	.	CASSLWGFMNTEAFF
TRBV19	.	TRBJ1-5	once	CASSIRQFNQPQHF
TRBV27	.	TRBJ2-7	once	CASSLSRMGVQSYEQYF
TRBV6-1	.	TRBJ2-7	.	CASSGLNGQYF
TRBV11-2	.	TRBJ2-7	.	CASSLDGARPEQYF
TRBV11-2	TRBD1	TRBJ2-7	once	CASSPGTALTYEQYF
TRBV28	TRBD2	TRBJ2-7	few	CASSLSGRAMDEQYF
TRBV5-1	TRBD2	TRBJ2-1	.	CASSPGLAGGPNEQFF
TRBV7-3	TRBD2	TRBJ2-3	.	CASSLIAGATDTQYF
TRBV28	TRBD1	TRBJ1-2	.	CASSYSRDSTRGYGYTF
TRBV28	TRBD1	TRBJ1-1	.	CASSLLRDWTGSGTEAFF
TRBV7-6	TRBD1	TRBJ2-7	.	CASSLNRGLGYEQYF
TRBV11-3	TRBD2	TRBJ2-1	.	CASSPGTSHSYNEQFF
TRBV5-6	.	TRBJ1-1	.	CASSSGRSTEAFF